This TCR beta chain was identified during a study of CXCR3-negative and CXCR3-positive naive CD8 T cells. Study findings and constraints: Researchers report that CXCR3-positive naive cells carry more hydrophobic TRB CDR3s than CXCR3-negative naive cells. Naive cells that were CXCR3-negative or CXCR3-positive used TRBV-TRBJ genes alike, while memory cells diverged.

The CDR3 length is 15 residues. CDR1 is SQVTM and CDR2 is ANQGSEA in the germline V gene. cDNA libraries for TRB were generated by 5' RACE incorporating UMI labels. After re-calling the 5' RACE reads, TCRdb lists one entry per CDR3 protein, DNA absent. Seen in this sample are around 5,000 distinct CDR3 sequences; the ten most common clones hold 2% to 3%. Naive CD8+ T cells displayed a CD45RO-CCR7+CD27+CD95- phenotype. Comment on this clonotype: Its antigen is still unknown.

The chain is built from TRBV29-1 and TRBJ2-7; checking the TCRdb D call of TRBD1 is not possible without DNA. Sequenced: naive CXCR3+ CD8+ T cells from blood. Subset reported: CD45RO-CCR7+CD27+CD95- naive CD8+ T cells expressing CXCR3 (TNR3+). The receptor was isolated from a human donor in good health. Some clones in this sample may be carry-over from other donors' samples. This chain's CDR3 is CSVGGRGSGTYEQYF.